This T cell receptor (beta chain) was recovered during a study of cytomegalovirus exposure and HLA in healthy donors. Primers included in the PCR were 60 Vbeta and 13 Jbeta primers. TCRdb keeps only in-frame clones here, not all; method: immunoSEQ multiplex PCR. The table lists around 130,000 clones, around 90% of them singletons. Note on this clone: Its antigen is as yet unknown.

The CDR3 is made up of 15 amino acids. V shed 0 bases, J shed 6 bases, and the junction held 7 bases outside the gene matches. Germline loops: CDR1 SGHRS, CDR2 YFSETQ. Overall study results and limits: TCR beta V segments were, for the most part, productive about 87% or about 30% of the time in an earlier analysis.

Sequenced input: PBMCs. The sequence came from a woman aged 40 to 50 in good health and CMV-seronegative. This chain connects TRBV5-1 to TRBJ2-3; TRBD2 matches 7 bases. CDR3 loop: CASSLVGVGGDTQYF. In DNA, the CDR3 is TGCGCCAGCAGCTTGGTAGGAGTGGGAGGGGATACGCAGTATTTT.